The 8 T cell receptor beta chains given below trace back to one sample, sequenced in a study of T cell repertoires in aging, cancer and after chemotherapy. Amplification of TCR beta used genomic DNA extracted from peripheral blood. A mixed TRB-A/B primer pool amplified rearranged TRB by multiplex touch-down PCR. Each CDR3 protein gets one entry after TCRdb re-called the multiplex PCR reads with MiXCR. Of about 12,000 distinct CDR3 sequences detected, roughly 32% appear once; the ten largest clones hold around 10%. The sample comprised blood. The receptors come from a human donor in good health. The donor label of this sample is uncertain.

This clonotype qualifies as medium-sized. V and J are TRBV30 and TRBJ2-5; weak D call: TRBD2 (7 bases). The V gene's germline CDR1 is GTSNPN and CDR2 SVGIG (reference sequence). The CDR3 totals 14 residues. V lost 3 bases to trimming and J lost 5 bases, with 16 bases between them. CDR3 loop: CAWSWGGAGETQYF. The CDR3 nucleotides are TGTGCCTGGAGCTGGGGGGGGGCGGGGGAGACCCAGTACTTC. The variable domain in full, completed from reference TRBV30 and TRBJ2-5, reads SQTIHQWPATLVQPVGSPLSLECTVEGTSNPNLYWYRQAAGRGLQLLFYSVGIGQISSEVPQNLSASRPQDRQFILSSKKLLLSDSGFYLCAWSWGGAGETQYFGPGTRLLVL.

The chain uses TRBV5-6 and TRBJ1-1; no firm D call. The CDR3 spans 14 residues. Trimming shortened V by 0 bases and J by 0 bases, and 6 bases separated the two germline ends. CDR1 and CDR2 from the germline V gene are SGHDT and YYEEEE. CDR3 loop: CASSLVPLNTEAFF. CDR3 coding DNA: TGTGCCAGCAGCTTGGTGCCCCTGAACACTGAAGCTTTCTTT.

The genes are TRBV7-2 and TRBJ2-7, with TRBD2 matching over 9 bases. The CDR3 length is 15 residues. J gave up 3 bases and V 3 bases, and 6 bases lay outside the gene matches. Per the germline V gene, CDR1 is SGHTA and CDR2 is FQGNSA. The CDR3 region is CASSFSRGGFYEQYF. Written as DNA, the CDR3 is TGTGCCAGCAGCTTCTCGCGGGGGGGATTCTACGAGCAGTACTTC.

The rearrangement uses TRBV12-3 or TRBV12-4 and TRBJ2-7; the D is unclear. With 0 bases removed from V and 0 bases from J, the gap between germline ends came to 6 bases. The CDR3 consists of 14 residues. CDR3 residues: CASSLAEDSYEQYF. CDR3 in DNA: TGTGCCAGCAGTTTAGCCGAGGACTCCTACGAGCAGTACTTC.

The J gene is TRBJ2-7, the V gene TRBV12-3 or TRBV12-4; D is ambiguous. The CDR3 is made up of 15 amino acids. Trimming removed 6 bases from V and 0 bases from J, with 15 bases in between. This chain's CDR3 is CASSHPPGSSYEQYF. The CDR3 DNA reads TGTGCCAGCAGCCACCCCCCCGGCTCCTCCTACGAGCAGTACTTC.

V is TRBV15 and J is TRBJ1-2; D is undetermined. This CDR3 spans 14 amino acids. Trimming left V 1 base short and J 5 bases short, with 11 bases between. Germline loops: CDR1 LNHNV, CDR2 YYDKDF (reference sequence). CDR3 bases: TGTGCCACCAGCAGAGTTCGGGAGTCTTATGGCTACACCTTC. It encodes CATSRVRESYGYTF.

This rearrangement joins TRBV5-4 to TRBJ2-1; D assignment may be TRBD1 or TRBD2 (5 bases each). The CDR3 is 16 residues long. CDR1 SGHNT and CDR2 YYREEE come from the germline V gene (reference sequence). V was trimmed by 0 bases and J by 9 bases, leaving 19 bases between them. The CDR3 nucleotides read TGTGCCAGCAGCTTGGCCCGGCAGGGTGGACTTGGTGAGCAGTTCTTC. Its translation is CASSLARQGGLGEQFF.

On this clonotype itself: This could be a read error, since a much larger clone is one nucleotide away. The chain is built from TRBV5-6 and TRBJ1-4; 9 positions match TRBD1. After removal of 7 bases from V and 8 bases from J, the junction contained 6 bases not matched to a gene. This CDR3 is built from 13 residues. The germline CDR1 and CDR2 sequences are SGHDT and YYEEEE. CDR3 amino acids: CASQQGAEEKLFF. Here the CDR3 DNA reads TGTGCCAGCCAACAGGGGGCCGAGGAAAAACTGTTTTTT.